Each of the 18 T cell receptor beta chains below was sequenced from the same sample in a study of tumor-infiltrating lymphocytes in primary liver carcinoma. DNA and RNA were both co-extracted from about 19-30 mg of bulk tissue that had not been sorted. With around 500 ng total RNA as template and a constant-region primer, TCR beta cDNA was made. Researchers made the TCR beta libraries by running three nested multiplex PCR rounds with slightly modified ARM-PCR. PCR rounds one and two used TRBV1-TRBV30 forward primers with a C-beta reverse primer for approximately 10 cycles each. TCRdb fed the multiplex PCR reads into MiXCR, producing one record per CDR3 protein. This sample has 75,000 to 80,000 distinct CDR3 sequences, with about 75% found just once. Sequencing was carried out using tumor-adjacent normal liver tissue. The source of these receptors is a man aged 40-55 years with primary liver carcinoma and hepatitis B virus infection.

With respect to this clonotype: A read error may produce the germline difference seen at one junction end. V gene TRBV9 combines with J gene TRBJ2-7, with TRBD1 matching 7 bases. This CDR3 spans 14 amino acids. CDR1 SGDLS and CDR2 YYNGEE come from the germline V gene. CDR3 coding DNA: TGTGCCAACAGCGTAACCGGGACAGACTACGAGCAGTACTTC. It yields the protein CANSVTGTDYEQYF.

To note about this clonotype: A read error may be the cause here, since a much bigger clone is one base away. The CDR3 DNA reads TGCAGCATCGATACAGGGTATGTCGACGAGCAGTACTTC. This translates into CSIDTGYVDEQYF. The chain carries TRBV29-1 and TRBJ2-7; a possible D gene is TRBD1 (6 bases). Trimming took 8 bases from V and 5 from J, leaving 19 bases between them. In germline, CDR1 is SQVTM, CDR2 ANQGSEA. The CDR3 sequence is 13 residues long.

Details on this clonotype: Germline and junction disagree at one end, which may indicate a read error. The gene calls are TRBV10-3 and TRBJ2-7, with D possibly matching TRBD1 (6 bases). The length of the CDR3 is 17 residues. In germline, CDR1 is ENHRY, CDR2 SYGVKD. The CDR3 reads CVISRTASRGSSYERYF. Here the CDR3 DNA reads TGTGTCATCAGCAGGACAGCTTCAAGAGGAAGCTCCTACGAGCGGTACTTC.

As regards this clonotype: Its ends do not fully match the called genes, so a read error is possible. The chain is built from TRBV7-9 and TRBJ2-2; D assignment may be TRBD1 or TRBD2 (5 bases each). Germline CDR1 SEHNR, CDR2 FQNEAQ (reference sequence). The length of the CDR3 is 12 residues. CDR3 in DNA: TGTGCACCTCCTGAAGACACCAGGGAGCTGTCTTTT. It codes for CAPPEDTRELSF.

There are many counts of this clonotype. The V and J genes are TRBV29-1 and TRBJ1-1, with 8 bases identical to TRBD1. From germline, CDR1 is SQVTM and CDR2 ANQGSEA. Trimming at V came to 6 bases and at J to 3 bases, leaving 6 bases not matched to a gene. This CDR3 has 13 residues. The CDR3 DNA follows: TGCAGCGTCCACACAGGGGGGGACACTGAAGCTTTCTTT. This translates into CSVHTGGDTEAFF.

A remark on this clonotype: The junction departs from germline at one end; a sequencing error may be responsible. The genes are TRBV28 and TRBJ1-2; no definite D call. CDR3 length: 13 amino acids. Germline V gives CDR1 MDHEN, CDR2 SYDVKM. The CDR3 is CAISLVTDYGYTF. CDR3 DNA: TGTGCCATCAGTTTGGTCACAGACTATGGCTACACCTTC.

This clonotype was seen repeatedly, ten times or more. The chain combines TRBV6-5 with TRBJ1-4; D might be TRBD1 (5 bases). The CDR3 consists of 16 residues. CDR1 and CDR2 (germline): MNHEY, SVGAGI. V was cut by 2 bases and J by 8 bases, with 18 bases left in between. The CDR3 sequence is CASSYRGGFEGEKLFF. CDR3 sequence (DNA): TGTGCCAGCAGTTACCGGGGGGGGTTCGAGGGGGAAAAACTGTTTTTT.

With regard to this clonotype: Mismatch with germline at one junction end may stem from a read error. The chain couples TRBV11-2 to TRBJ2-7; 8 positions agree with TRBD2. CDR1 is SGHAT, CDR2 FQNNGV, per germline. The CDR3 is 17 residues long. CDR3 loop: CASSNGLAGFMAYEQYF. The CDR3 nucleotides are TGTGCCAGTAGCAATGGGCTAGCGGGTTTCATGGCCTACGAACAGTACTTC.

Concerning this clonotype itself: Its ends do not fully match the called genes, so a read error is possible. The J gene is TRBJ2-7, the V gene TRBV6-6; possibly TRBD2 for D (5 bases). CDR1 is MNHNY and CDR2 is SVGAGI in the germline V gene (reference sequence). The CDR3 has 15 residues. The CDR3 DNA is TGTACCAGCAGTCACAACACCTACGGGAACTACGAGCTGTACTTC. As protein: CTSSHNTYGNYELYF.

Worth noting for this clonotype: Possible read error: a much larger clone is one base away. The chain is built from TRBV7-3 and TRBJ2-3; 8 bases fit TRBD2. This CDR3 comprises 15 residues. CDR1 is SGHTA and CDR2 is FQGTGA in the germline V gene. DNA of the CDR3: TGTACCAGCAGCGGGGGACACTTTAGCACAGATACGCAGTATTTT. Translating gives CTSSGGHFSTDTQYF.

As concerns this clonotype: Here the CDR3 omits its conserved ending phenylalanine or tryptophan, so a read error is the likely source. The chain has TRBV6-2 or TRBV6-3 and TRBJ2-7; possible D gene TRBD1, 5 bases. This CDR3 comprises 13 residues. Trimming removed 9 bases at V and 6 bases at J, with 18 bases between. From germline, CDR1 is MNHEY and CDR2 SVGEGT. This CDR3 reads CASSREKWVEQYL. Here the CDR3 DNA reads TGTGCCAGTAGCAGGGAAAAGTGGGTCGAGCAGTACCTC.

In this sample, this clonotype turned up a few times. This could be a read error, since a much larger clone is one nucleotide away. The rearrangement uses TRBV13 and TRBJ1-4; possibly TRBD1 for D (6 bases). Germline loops: CDR1 PRHDT, CDR2 FYEKMQ (reference sequence). With 7 bases removed from V and 2 bases from J, the gap between germline ends came to 20 bases. The length of the CDR3 is 17 residues. The CDR3 spells CASNFRQAAATNEKLFF. The CDR3 nucleotides are TGTGCCAGCAACTTCCGACAGGCCGCGGCCACTAATGAAAAACTGTTTTTT.

To note about this clonotype: The junction and the germline gene differ at one end; a read error may be behind it. The V call is TRBV29-1, the J call TRBJ2-7; D unresolved. Germline assignment: CDR1 SQVTM and CDR2 ANQGSEA. The CDR3 length is 10 residues. The CDR3 nucleotides read TGCAGAGTTGAAGACGGCCAGCAATACTTC. Translation gives CRVEDGQQYF.

The V and J genes are TRBV4-2 and TRBJ2-2, with D possibly matching TRBD2 (5 bases). V dropped 6 bases and J dropped 10 bases, with 30 bases sitting between them. The CDR3 contains 18 residues. Germline V gene lookup returns CDR1 LGHNA and CDR2 YNFKEQ. The CDR3 DNA is TGTGCCAGCAGTCTGCAGGCATGCGACATTACAACCGGGGAGGAGCTGTTTTTT. Encoded protein: CASSLQACDITTGEELFF.

The chain carries TRBV29-1 and TRBJ2-7, with 9 bases fitting TRBD2. This CDR3 region has 13 residues. Germline loops: CDR1 SQVTM, CDR2 ANQGSEA. CDR3 DNA sequence: TGCAGTGTCATCGCCGCGGGAGGGCAGGAGCAGTACTTC. Amino acid sequence: CSVIAAGGQEQYF.

As to this clonotype: An end of the junction differs from the germline gene, which may be a read error. The chain employs TRBV4-1 and TRBJ2-3; TRBD2 aligns across 7 bases. CDR3 length: 14 amino acids. Germline V gene data show CDR1 as MGHRA and CDR2 as YSYEKL. The CDR3 nucleotides are TGTGCCAGTAGCCGACAAAGCGGGGATGATACGCAGTATTTT. This sequence encodes CASSRQSGDDTQYF.

The chain employs TRBV30 and TRBJ2-1; unclear D gene. The CDR3 spans 13 residues. Trimming left V 4 bases short and J 7 bases short, with 14 bases between. Per germline, CDR1 GTSNPN and CDR2 SVGIG (reference sequence). The CDR3 DNA is TGTGCCTGGACTACAGCGACTTATAATGAGCAGTTCTTC. Translated: CAWTTATYNEQFF.

This clonotype was observed once. A read error is likely, as this CDR3 ends without the conserved phenylalanine or tryptophan. V and J are TRBV12-3 or TRBV12-4 and TRBJ2-1; perhaps TRBD2 as D (6 bases). The CDR3 contains 17 residues. The CDR3 protein is CGSSPPGGERSYNEQFS. The CDR3 region has the DNA TGTGGCAGCAGTCCCCCCGGGGGAGAGAGGTCCTACAATGAGCAGTTCTCC.